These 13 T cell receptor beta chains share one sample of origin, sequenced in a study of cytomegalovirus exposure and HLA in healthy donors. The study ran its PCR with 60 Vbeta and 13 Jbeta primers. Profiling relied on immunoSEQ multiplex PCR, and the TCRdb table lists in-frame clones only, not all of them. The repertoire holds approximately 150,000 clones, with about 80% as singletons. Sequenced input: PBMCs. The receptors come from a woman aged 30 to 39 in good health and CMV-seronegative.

CDR3 amino acids: CASSVAGGSYEQYF. The CDR3 bases are TGTGCCAGCAGTGTGGCAGGGGGCTCCTACGAGCAGTACTTC. This chain uses TRBV2 with TRBJ2-7; TRBD1 matches at 7 bases. With V trimmed by 4 bases and J by 0 bases, 3 bases remained unmatched. CDR1 is SNHLY and CDR2 is FYNNEI in the germline V gene. The CDR3 runs 14 residues.

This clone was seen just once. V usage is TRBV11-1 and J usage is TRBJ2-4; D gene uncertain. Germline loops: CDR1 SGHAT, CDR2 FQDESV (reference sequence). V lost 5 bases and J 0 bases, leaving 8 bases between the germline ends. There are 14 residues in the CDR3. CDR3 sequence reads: CASSPEIAKNIQYF. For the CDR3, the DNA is TGTGCCAGCAGCCCAGAAATAGCCAAAAACATTCAGTACTTC.

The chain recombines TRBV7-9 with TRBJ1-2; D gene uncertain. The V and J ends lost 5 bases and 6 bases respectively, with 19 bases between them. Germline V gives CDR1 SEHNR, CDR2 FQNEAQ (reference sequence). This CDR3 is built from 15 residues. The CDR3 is CASSPDVGRGDGYTF. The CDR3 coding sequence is TGTGCCAGCAGCCCTGACGTGGGTCGTGGAGATGGCTACACCTTC.

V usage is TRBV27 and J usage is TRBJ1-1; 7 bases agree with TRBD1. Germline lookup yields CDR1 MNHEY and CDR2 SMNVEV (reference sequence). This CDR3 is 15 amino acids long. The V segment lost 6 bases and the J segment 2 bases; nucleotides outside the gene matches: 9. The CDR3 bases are TGTGCCAGCAGACCCCCCGGGACAGCTAACACTGAAGCTTTCTTT. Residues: CASRPPGTANTEAFF.

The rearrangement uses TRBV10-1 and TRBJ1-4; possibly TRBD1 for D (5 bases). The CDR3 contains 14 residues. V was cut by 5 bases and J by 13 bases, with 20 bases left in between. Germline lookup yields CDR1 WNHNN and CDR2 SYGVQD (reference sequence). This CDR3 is CASSLGASTLGLFF. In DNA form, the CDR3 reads TGCGCCAGCAGTCTTGGGGCATCCACGCTCGGACTGTTTTTT.

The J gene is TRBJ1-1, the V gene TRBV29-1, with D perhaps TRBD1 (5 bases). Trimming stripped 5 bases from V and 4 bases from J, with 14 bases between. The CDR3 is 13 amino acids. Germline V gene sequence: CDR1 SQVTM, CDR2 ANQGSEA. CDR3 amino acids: CSVTTGDGTEAFF. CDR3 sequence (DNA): TGCAGCGTTACCACAGGCGACGGCACTGAAGCTTTCTTT.

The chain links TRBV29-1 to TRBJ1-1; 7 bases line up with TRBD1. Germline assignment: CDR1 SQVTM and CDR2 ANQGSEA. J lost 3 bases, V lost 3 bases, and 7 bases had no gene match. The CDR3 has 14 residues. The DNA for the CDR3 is TGCAGCGTTGATGAGGGGGCGGGGTACACTGAAGCTTTCTTT. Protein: CSVDEGAGYTEAFF.

CDR3 sequence reads: CASGRLLVADGYTF. In DNA form, the CDR3 reads TGTGCCAGCGGCCGACTTCTTGTGGCGGATGGCTACACCTTC. The chain couples TRBV2 to TRBJ1-2; D is ambiguous. Trimming left V 8 bases short and J 6 bases short, with 19 bases between. This CDR3 has 14 residues. CDR1 SNHLY and CDR2 FYNNEI come from the germline V gene.

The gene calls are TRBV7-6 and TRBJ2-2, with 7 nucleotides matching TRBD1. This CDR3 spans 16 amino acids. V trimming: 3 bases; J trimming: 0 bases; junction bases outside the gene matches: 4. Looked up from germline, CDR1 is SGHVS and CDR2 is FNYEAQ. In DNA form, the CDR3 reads TGTGCCAGCAGCTTGCCGGGACAGCCGAACACCGGGGAGCTGTTTTTT. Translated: CASSLPGQPNTGELFF.

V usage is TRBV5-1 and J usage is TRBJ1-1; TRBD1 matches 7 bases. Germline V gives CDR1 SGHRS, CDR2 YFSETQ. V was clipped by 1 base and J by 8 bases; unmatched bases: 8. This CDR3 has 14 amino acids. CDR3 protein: CASSLQTGPGEAFF. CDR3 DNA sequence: TGCGCCAGCAGCTTGCAGACAGGGCCGGGAGAAGCTTTCTTT.

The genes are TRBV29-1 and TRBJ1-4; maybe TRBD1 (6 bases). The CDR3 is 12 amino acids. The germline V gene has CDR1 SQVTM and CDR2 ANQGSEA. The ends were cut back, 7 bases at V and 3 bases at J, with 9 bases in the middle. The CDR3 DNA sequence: TGCAGCGCACAGGGCCCTAATGAAAAACTGTTTTTT. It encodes CSAQGPNEKLFF.

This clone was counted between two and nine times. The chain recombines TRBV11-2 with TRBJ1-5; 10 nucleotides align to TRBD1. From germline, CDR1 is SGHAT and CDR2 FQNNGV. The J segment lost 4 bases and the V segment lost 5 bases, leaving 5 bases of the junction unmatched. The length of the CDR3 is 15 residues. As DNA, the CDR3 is TGTGCCAGCAGCGGAGGGACAGGGGAAAATCAGCCCCAGCATTTT. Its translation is CASSGGTGENQPQHF.

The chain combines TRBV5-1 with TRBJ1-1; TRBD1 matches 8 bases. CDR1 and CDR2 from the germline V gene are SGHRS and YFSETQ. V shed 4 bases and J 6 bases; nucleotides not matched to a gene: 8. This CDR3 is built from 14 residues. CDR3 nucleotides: TGCGCCAGCAGCCCGACAGGGGATGTTGCTGAAGCTTTCTTT. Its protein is CASSPTGDVAEAFF. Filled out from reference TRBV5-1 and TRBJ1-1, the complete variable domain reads KAGVTQTPRYLIKTRGQQVTLSCSPISGHRSVSWYQQTPGQGLQFLFEYFSETQRNKGNFPGRFSGRQFSNSRSEMNVSTLELGDSALYLCASSPTGDVAEAFFGQGTRLTVV.